These T cell receptor beta chains were read from a single sample in a study of blood T cell repertoires in COVID-19. TCRdb's copy holds only in-frame clones and misses some; the assay was immunoSEQ multiplex PCR. The sample carries about 200,000 clones, 85% to 90% recorded once. The sequenced sample consisted of peripheral blood. These TCRs come from a woman aged 70 to 79 with acute or convalescent COVID-19. Each CDR3 is given with its conserved first and last residue. A D gene is named only where the DNA matches it firmly. For some rows the clone size is stated as once, few or many, or as a class when expanded; others skip it.

v_gene	j_gene	d_gene	abundance	CDR3aa	CDR3nt
TRBV2	TRBJ1-2	NA	NA	CASSDRAGGYTF	TGTGCCAGCAGCGATAGGGCAGGGGGCTACACCTTC
TRBV7-9	TRBJ2-5	TRBD1	NA	CASSFRDRGKTQYF	TGTGCCAGCAGCTTCCGAGACAGGGGAAAGACCCAGTACTTC
TRBV15	TRBJ2-7	TRBD1	NA	CATSSVDRVASYEQYF	TGTGCCACCAGCAGTGTGGACAGGGTGGCCTCCTACGAGCAGTACTTC
TRBV18	TRBJ1-2	NA	NA	CASSPADRFNYGYTF	TGTGCCAGCTCACCGGCGGACAGATTTAACTATGGCTACACCTTC
TRBV28	TRBJ1-1	NA	NA	CASRRQVGVNTEAFF	TGTGCCAGCCGGAGACAGGTTGGGGTGAACACTGAAGCTTTCTTT
TRBV2	TRBJ2-5	NA	NA	CASTPPATRSETQYF	TGTGCCAGCACCCCTCCCGCTACTAGGTCTGAGACCCAGTACTTC
TRBV27	TRBJ1-3	TRBD1	NA	CASRKTGTGRGNTIYF	TGTGCCAGCAGAAAAACAGGGACAGGGCGCGGAAACACCATATATTTT
TRBV5-1	TRBJ2-5	NA	NA	CASSLERVQETQYF	TGCGCCAGCAGCTTGGAGAGAGTCCAAGAGACCCAGTACTTC
TRBV12-3/TRBV12-4	TRBJ2-7	TRBD2	NA	CASSYGTTLEQYF	TGTGCCAGCAGCTACGGGACTACCCTCGAGCAGTACTTC
TRBV7-9	TRBJ2-1	NA	NA	CASSLTTGLGSNEQFF	TGTGCCAGCAGTTTGACGACCGGGTTAGGCAGCAATGAGCAGTTCTTC
TRBV2	TRBJ1-4	NA	few	CASNQGRYEKLFF	TGTGCCAGCAACCAGGGAAGGTACGAAAAACTGTTTTTT
TRBV19	TRBJ2-3	NA	NA	CASSRLSRSGTQYF	TGTGCCAGTAGTCGACTTTCTAGATCCGGTACGCAGTATTTT
TRBV2	TRBJ1-2	NA	NA	CASSETGVDYGYTF	TGTGCCAGCAGTGAGACGGGGGTCGACTATGGCTACACCTTC
TRBV6-2/TRBV6-3	TRBJ2-3	NA	NA	CASSYQAGSGGSDTQYF	TGTGCCAGCAGTTACCAGGCGGGGTCCGGGGGTTCAGATACGCAGTATTTT
TRBV5-1	TRBJ2-5	TRBD1	NA	CASSGLTGTGETQYF	TGCGCCAGCAGTGGACTGACAGGGACAGGGGAGACCCAGTACTTC